The 25 T cell receptor beta chains listed next were all sequenced from one sample in a study of T cell responses to AZD1222 COVID-19 vaccine (dated by TCRdb to the early 2020s). Library construction relied on the immunoSEQ multiplex PCR assay. This is the immuneACCESS table as TCRdb keeps it, with only in-frame sequences that have V and J called. A part of the clones is gone; compared with another copy, unresolved V genes explain less than half, and the rest is unexplained. For this sample there are 150,000 to 200,000 clones; approximately 93% appear just once. Jointly, the top ten make up about 1.8% of the sample. Explained via the paper, the time point label denotes: about 28 days (+/-7) after the second vaccine dose. The material sequenced was peripheral blood, taken 28 days after the second AZD1222 dose. These TCRs come from an adult who received the AZD1222 COVID-19 vaccine.

The chain joins TRBV5-1 to TRBJ1-1; a possible D gene is TRBD1 (5 bases). V gave up 4 bases and J gave up 6 bases, with 16 bases separating them. The CDR3 has 14 residues. Germline CDR1 SGHRS, CDR2 YFSETQ. As DNA, the CDR3 is TGCGCCAGCAGCGGTACGGGGGAGCGCGCTGAAGCTTTCTTT. Amino acid sequence: CASSGTGERAEAFF.

The chain joins TRBV10-1 to TRBJ2-3; D unclear. The V and J ends lost 3 bases and 10 bases respectively, with 11 bases between them. The CDR3 is made up of 12 amino acids. From germline, CDR1 is WNHNN and CDR2 SYGVQD (reference sequence). As DNA, the CDR3 is TGCGCCAGCAGTGATAGGCCGGCGGCGCAGTATTTT. Translation gives CASSDRPAAQYF.

Note on this clone: This may be a read error, as it is one base from a much larger clone. The CDR3 DNA sequence: TGCGCCAGCAGCCAAGACAGGACCGGGGAGCTGTTTTTT. Its translation is CASSQDRTGELFF. The V call is TRBV4-1, the J call TRBJ2-2; no clear D gene. The CDR3 runs to 13 residues. Trimming shortened V by 0 bases and J by 5 bases, and 4 bases separated the two germline ends. From germline, CDR1 is MGHRA and CDR2 YSYEKL.

The chain uses TRBV7-2 and TRBJ2-3; D is possibly TRBD2 (7 bases). This CDR3 spans 14 amino acids. Trimming stripped 8 bases from V and 4 bases from J, with 16 bases between. Looked up from germline, CDR1 is SGHTA and CDR2 is FQGNSA. The CDR3 is CASERGGAPDTQYF. The CDR3 DNA reads as TGTGCCAGCGAGAGGGGGGGCGCTCCAGATACGCAGTATTTT.

This clone was observed a single time. The J gene is TRBJ1-1, the V gene TRBV18; perhaps TRBD1 as D (6 bases). CDR1 KGHSH and CDR2 LQKENI come from the germline V gene. V was cut by 3 bases and J by 2 bases, with 16 bases left in between. The CDR3 length is 16 residues. The CDR3 loop reads CASSPRHRAANTEAFF. Written as DNA, the CDR3 is TGTGCCAGCTCACCTCGTCACAGGGCGGCAAACACTGAAGCTTTCTTT.

The genes are TRBV5-1 and TRBJ1-1; tentatively, D is TRBD1 (5 bases). The germline CDR1 and CDR2 sequences are SGHRS and YFSETQ. Trimming shortened V by 0 bases and J by 1 base, and 10 bases separated the two germline ends. This CDR3 has 15 amino acids. The CDR3 protein is CASSLGLGTNTEAFF. The CDR3 nucleotides are TGCGCCAGCAGCTTGGGGCTAGGGACGAACACTGAAGCTTTCTTT.

The V and J genes are TRBV27 and TRBJ1-5, with D possibly TRBD1 on 5 matching bases. Per germline, CDR1 MNHEY and CDR2 SMNVEV (reference sequence). The CDR3 contains 14 residues. Trimming took off 2 bases at V and 3 bases at J, with 8 bases between the two ends. CDR3 region: CASSLAGLNQPQHF. The CDR3, as DNA: TGTGCCAGCAGTTTAGCAGGGCTCAATCAGCCCCAGCATTTT.

The chain recombines TRBV2 with TRBJ2-1; no clear D. The CDR3 consists of 12 residues. Germline-derived CDR1 and CDR2 are SNHLY and FYNNEI. V shed 7 bases and J shed 1 base, with 5 bases lying between them. CDR3: CASKGSYNEQFF. CDR3 DNA: TGTGCCAGCAAAGGGTCCTACAATGAGCAGTTCTTC.

This chain connects TRBV4-3 to TRBJ2-3; the D gene is possibly TRBD1 (5 bases). The CDR3 totals 16 residues. V lost 0 bases and J lost 2, with 12 bases in between. From germline, CDR1 is LGHNA and CDR2 YSLEER. The CDR3 bases are TGCGCCAGCAGCCAAGATTGGGGCCTTACCACAGATACGCAGTATTTT. This codes for CASSQDWGLTTDTQYF.

V usage is TRBV7-9 and J usage is TRBJ1-2, with D hard to call. V was clipped by 7 bases and J by 2 bases, with 11 bases between them. The length of the CDR3 is 13 residues. Germline CDR1 reads SEHNR; CDR2 reads FQNEAQ (reference sequence). The CDR3 sequence is CASNPGVNYGYTF. The CDR3 DNA reads TGTGCCAGCAATCCGGGAGTAAACTATGGCTACACCTTC.

This clone has only one observation. J is TRBJ1-1 and V is TRBV7-6; D gene uncertain. Trimming removed 1 base from V and 4 bases from J, with 7 bases in between. The V gene's germline CDR1 is SGHVS and CDR2 FNYEAQ. This CDR3 comprises 13 residues. CDR3 nucleotides: TGTGCCAGCAGCTTAGACGATGCCACTGAAGCTTTCTTT. This sequence encodes CASSLDDATEAFF.

V and J are TRBV12-3 or TRBV12-4 and TRBJ1-2; D is ambiguous. Trimming removed 3 bases at V and 7 bases at J, with 9 bases between. The CDR3 totals 12 residues. CDR3 region: CASSLRRAGYTF. CDR3 bases: TGTGCCAGCAGTTTGAGAAGGGCTGGCTACACCTTC.

The CDR3 DNA is TGTGCCAGCTCCCAAGAGCTTTCTAATGAAAAACTGTTTTTT. Encoded protein: CASSQELSNEKLFF. The chain employs TRBV27 and TRBJ1-4, with D unclear. CDR1 is MNHEY and CDR2 is SMNVEV in the germline V gene (reference sequence). The CDR3 loop spans 14 amino acids. V was pared by 8 bases and J by 3 bases, with 13 bases between.

The chain joins TRBV7-2 to TRBJ2-5; D may be TRBD2 (6 bases). CDR3 length equals 16 residues. Germline CDR1 reads SGHTA; CDR2 reads FQGNSA. Trimming pared 2 bases from V and 5 bases from J, leaving 18 bases between. CDR3 loop: CASSLIPTSRTETQYF. The CDR3 nucleotides read TGTGCCAGCAGCTTAATTCCAACTAGCCGGACGGAGACCCAGTACTTC. Based on the CDR3 plus reference TRBV7-2 and TRBJ2-5, the full variable domain is GAGVSQSPSNKVTEKGKDVELRCDPISGHTALYWYRQSLGQGLEFLIYFQGNSAPDKSGLPSDRFSAERTGGSVSTLTIQRTQQEDSAVYLCASSLIPTSRTETQYFGPGTRLLVL.

This rearrangement joins TRBV5-4 to TRBJ2-3, with D maybe TRBD1 (8 bases). This CDR3 contains 15 residues. Trimming pared 6 bases from V and 6 bases from J, leaving 20 bases between. In germline, CDR1 is SGHNT, CDR2 YYREEE (reference sequence). CDR3: CASTTGGAEKDTQYF. The CDR3 DNA is TGTGCCAGCACCACAGGGGGGGCCGAGAAGGATACGCAGTATTTT.

The chain combines TRBV5-1 with TRBJ1-2; D gene ambiguous. CDR3 length equals 12 residues. Looked up from germline, CDR1 is SGHRS and CDR2 is YFSETQ. V dropped 0 bases and J dropped 7 bases, with 7 bases sitting between them. As DNA, the CDR3 is TGCGCCAGCAGCTTGGCGGGGATTGGCTACACCTTC. Residues: CASSLAGIGYTF.

The chain combines TRBV5-6 with TRBJ1-1; TRBD1 might be the D (5 bases). Germline assignment: CDR1 SGHDT and CDR2 YYEEEE. This CDR3 comprises 11 residues. V lost 5 bases and J 14 bases, leaving 16 bases between the germline ends. Here the CDR3 reads CASRRGAFSFF. The CDR3 DNA reads as TGTGCCAGCAGACGCGGGGCCTTTTCCTTCTTT.

The genes are TRBV11-2 and TRBJ1-6; 11 bases map to TRBD1. The germline gives CDR1 SGHAT, CDR2 FQNNGV. There are 15 residues in the CDR3. V was clipped by 3 bases and J by 9 bases; unmatched bases: 4. The CDR3 DNA follows: TGTGCCAGCAGCTTCGGACAGGGGGCAGGTTCACCCCTCCACTTT. Encoded protein: CASSFGQGAGSPLHF.

V usage is TRBV20-1 and J usage is TRBJ1-2; D not certain. The germline V and J ends were trimmed by 3 bases and 5 bases, with 7 bases remaining between them. Germline V gene data show CDR1 as DFQATT and CDR2 as SNEGSKA (reference sequence). The CDR3 consists of 11 residues. The CDR3, as DNA: TGCAGTGCTAGTTCCGGGTATGGCTACACCTTC. This sequence encodes CSASSGYGYTF.

The chain couples TRBV5-8 to TRBJ1-4; TRBD1 matches 7 bases. With V trimmed by 1 base and J by 1 base, 1 base remained unmatched. This CDR3 has 15 residues. Germline CDR1 SGHTS, CDR2 YDEGEE. This CDR3 reads CASSLWTGTNEKLFF. For the CDR3, the DNA is TGTGCCAGCAGCTTGTGGACAGGAACTAATGAAAAACTGTTTTTT.

This chain uses TRBV6-5 with TRBJ2-5; the D is unclear. The germline V gene has CDR1 MNHEY and CDR2 SVGAGI. CDR3 length equals 13 residues. V dropped 10 bases and J dropped 5 bases, with 17 bases sitting between them. This CDR3 is CATPTLIGETQYF. The CDR3 DNA follows: TGTGCCACCCCGACCTTGATAGGGGAGACCCAGTACTTC.

The J gene is TRBJ2-1, the V gene TRBV18, with 8 positions matching TRBD2. V trimming: 3 bases; J trimming: 6 bases; junction bases outside the gene matches: 10. The CDR3 spans 16 residues. Germline loops: CDR1 KGHSH, CDR2 LQKENI. CDR3 sequence reads: CASSPPGGPGVNEQFF. The CDR3 DNA is TGTGCCAGCTCACCCCCGGGAGGGCCAGGAGTCAATGAGCAGTTCTTC.

The CDR3: CASSQVAGGAYEQYF. CDR3 bases: TGCGCCAGCAGCCAAGTAGCGGGGGGGGCCTACGAGCAGTACTTC. The V call is TRBV4-3, the J call TRBJ2-7; 11 bases map to TRBD2. Germline V gene data show CDR1 as LGHNA and CDR2 as YSLEER. V lost 1 base, J lost 2 bases, and 1 base stayed unmatched. This CDR3 has 15 amino acids.

The rearrangement links TRBV19 to TRBJ2-1, with D possibly matching TRBD2 (5 bases). V shed 5 bases and J shed 10 bases, with 15 bases lying between them. The CDR3 consists of 13 residues. Germline-derived CDR1 and CDR2 are LNHDA and SQIVND (reference sequence). CDR3 sequence: CASSAFPRAEQFF. CDR3 coding DNA: TGTGCCAGTAGTGCCTTTCCGCGGGCCGAGCAGTTCTTC.

This chain uses TRBV6-2 or TRBV6-3 with TRBJ2-3; D unclear. Trimming pared 2 bases from V and 0 bases from J, leaving 15 bases between. CDR3 size: 17 residues. Germline V lookup: CDR1 MNHEY, CDR2 SVGEGT. The DNA for the CDR3 is TGTGCCAGCAGTTACGCCCCGCATTCCGCTAGCACAGATACGCAGTATTTT. Protein: CASSYAPHSASTDTQYF.